This T cell receptor beta chain stems from a study of a mutant IDH1 vaccine in newly diagnosed glioma. Study-level information: Former treatment meant radiotherapy, temozolomide, or both; the majority had gotten both.

Points on this clone: Its specificity is not known.

The time point was: week 11, during vaccination. Doses of 300 ug of mutant IDH1 20-mer peptide were given with topical imiquimod. Using immunoSEQ multiplex PCR, the repertoire was profiled, and TCRdb retains in-frame clones only, with some absent. The sample lists about 36,000 clones; around 80% were seen once. Specimen: peripheral blood mononuclear cells (PBMCs), collected from a glioma patient whose treatment included an IDH1 peptide vaccine. This TCR was sampled from a woman in her twenties or thirties with glioma. Some clones in this sample may be carry-over from other donors' samples.

The CDR3 protein is CASSPAGEGSGNIQYF. CDR3 DNA sequence: TGTGCCAGCAGCCCCGCTGGGGAGGGCTCCGGAAACATTCAGTACTTC. The rearrangement links TRBV5-8 to TRBJ2-4; 7 bases line up with TRBD2. J gave up 6 bases and V 4 bases, and 13 bases lay outside the gene matches. There are 16 residues in the CDR3. Looked up from germline, CDR1 is SGHTS and CDR2 is YDEGEE.